This T cell receptor (beta chain) was observed in a study of persistence of HIV-infected CD4 T cells. Study in general: Donors had been on suppressive ART for a median of roughly eight years. Up to about 180 mL blood was drawn at multiple time points; a couple of donors had single-time leukapheresis.

This nonspecific control used anti-CD3/anti-CD28 bead stimulation of CD4+ T cells. Sorting of responding CD4+ T cells relied on upregulated CD40 ligand together with CD69. The CDR3 totals 19 residues. Trimming pared 8 bases from V and 1 base from J, leaving 27 bases between. The germline V gene encodes CDR1 SGHVS and CDR2 FQNEAQ. As to this clone: Antigen unknown.

The immunoSEQ assay was version 4, run in survey mode. Measured with immunoSEQ multiplex PCR; TCRdb has only the in-frame clones, and not every one. The repertoire holds roughly 43,000 clones, with 80% to 95% as singletons. The TCR comes from an adult man with HIV who was CMV-seropositive. Sequenced here: CD4+ T cells sorted from PBMCs after approximately 19-hour stimulation, sampled from a patient who received antiretroviral therapy. The chain links TRBV7-8 to TRBJ2-1, with D perhaps matching TRBD1 or TRBD2 (5 bases each). The CDR3 region is CASWLDRSSGRGSYNEQFF. CDR3 DNA sequence: TGTGCCAGCTGGCTAGACAGATCGTCGGGGCGCGGGTCCTACAATGAGCAGTTCTTC.